This T cell receptor beta chain was sequenced in a study of spatial heterogeneity in lung cancer. TCRdb independently ran MiXCR on the 5' RACE reads; one entry per CDR3 protein. The data show approximately 12,000 distinct CDR3 sequences, over 9% seen once. The time point: blood at routine non-recurrence follow-up after resection. This clonotype has a count of ten or more. The TCR was taken from a female donor with early-stage non-small cell lung cancer. The sample here was PBMCs, taken at follow-up.

CDR3 sequence (DNA): TGTGCCAGCAGGGGGTTGGGGTCCGGGGAGCTGTTTTTT. This translates into CASRGLGSGELFF. This rearrangement joins TRBV6-6 to TRBJ2-2; no clear D. With 6 bases removed from V and 6 bases from J, the gap between germline ends came to 11 bases. Germline CDR1 reads MNHNY; CDR2 reads SVGAGI (reference sequence). The CDR3 loop spans 13 amino acids.